Each of the 21 T cell receptor beta chains below was sequenced from the same sample in a study of spatial heterogeneity in lung cancer. TCRdb re-analysed the 5' RACE reads in MiXCR, keeping a single row per CDR3 protein. There are 20,000 or so distinct CDR3 sequences in the sample; about 9% occur only once, and 35% to 40% lies in the top ten. Time point of the sample: blood at routine non-recurrence follow-up after resection. This specimen was PBMCs, taken at follow-up. These receptors were taken from a female donor with early-stage non-small cell lung cancer.

There are many counts of this clonotype. This chain connects TRBV6-1 to TRBJ1-5; D remains unclear. Deletions cut 2 bases from V and 7 bases from J, with 15 bases between. Germline V CDR1 and CDR2: MNHNS, SASEGT. The CDR3 has 15 residues. The CDR3 protein is CASSERRAEVQPQHF. For the CDR3, the DNA is TGTGCCAGCAGTGAACGTAGGGCAGAGGTACAGCCCCAGCATTTT.

The chain combines TRBV5-4 with TRBJ1-2, with a possible D match to TRBD1 (6 bases). Trimming left V 4 bases short and J 1 base short, with 8 bases between. The CDR3 extends over 13 amino acids. Germline V gives CDR1 SGHNT, CDR2 YYREEE (reference sequence). The CDR3 DNA follows: TGTGCCAGCAGCCAACAGGGTAACTATGGCTACACCTTC. Protein: CASSQQGNYGYTF.

The rearrangement joins TRBV5-6 to TRBJ1-5; D is unclear. In germline, CDR1 is SGHDT, CDR2 YYEEEE. Trimming removed 0 bases at V and 0 bases at J, with 10 bases between. CDR3 length equals 16 residues. The CDR3 region is CASSLVGRSSNQPQHF. The CDR3 region has the DNA TGTGCCAGCAGCTTGGTCGGGAGAAGTAGCAATCAGCCCCAGCATTTT.

In this sample, this clonotype turned up many times. The rearrangement joins TRBV7-2 to TRBJ2-7; a weak D match, TRBD2 (6 bases). Germline lookup yields CDR1 SGHTA and CDR2 FQGNSA. This CDR3 spans 12 amino acids. Trimming left V 9 bases short and J 5 bases short, with 14 bases between. The CDR3 here is CARFPASDEQYF. DNA for the CDR3: TGTGCCAGGTTTCCGGCTAGCGACGAGCAGTACTTC. Full variable domain (remainder filled in from reference TRBV7-2 and TRBJ2-7): GAGVSQSPSNKVTEKGKDVELRCDPISGHTALYWYRQSLGQGLEFLIYFQGNSAPDKSGLPSDRFSAERTGGSVSTLTIQRTQQEDSAVYLCARFPASDEQYFGPGTRLTVT.

This clonotype occurred many times. CDR3 sequence (DNA): TGTGCCAGCAGCGCAGGGGACGGTGATAGGTACGAGCAGTACTTC. It specifies CASSAGDGDRYEQYF. The chain links TRBV21-1 to TRBJ2-7; the D segment call TRBD1 is taken from the table without a DNA check. TRBV21-1 is a documented pseudogene. CDR3 length equals 15 residues.

The chain links TRBV6-1 to TRBJ2-7; D is perhaps TRBD2 (6 bases). The V gene's germline CDR1 is MNHNS and CDR2 SASEGT. V dropped 1 base and J dropped 5 bases, with 12 bases sitting between them. The CDR3 consists of 14 residues. As DNA, the CDR3 is TGTGCCAGCAGTGAAGGAGGAGGGATCAACGAGCAGTACTTC. Translation gives CASSEGGGINEQYF.

This clonotype was recorded many times. This sequence joins TRBV7-2 and TRBJ2-1; 10 bases map to TRBD2. Germline loops: CDR1 SGHTA, CDR2 FQGNSA. The CDR3 loop spans 17 amino acids. V lost 6 bases, J lost 0 bases, and 8 bases stayed unmatched. The CDR3, as DNA: TGTGCCAGCAGACTAATAGCGGGGGGCTTCTCCTACAATGAGCAGTTCTTC. Amino acid sequence: CASRLIAGGFSYNEQFF.

This clonotype was counted only a few times. The rearrangement uses TRBV7-2 and TRBJ1-5, with D perhaps TRBD1 (5 bases). Germline V gene data show CDR1 as SGHTA and CDR2 as FQGNSA. The CDR3 consists of 14 residues. The V end lost 7 bases, the J end lost 10 bases, and 20 bases lay between the germline ends. The CDR3 coding sequence is TGTGCCAGCACCTCAGGTCCGGACGGGGGACCCCAGCATTTT. This encodes CASTSGPDGGPQHF. Combining the CDR3 with reference TRBV7-2 and TRBJ1-5 gives the whole variable domain GAGVSQSPSNKVTEKGKDVELRCDPISGHTALYWYRQSLGQGLEFLIYFQGNSAPDKSGLPSDRFSAERTGGSVSTLTIQRTQQEDSAVYLCASTSGPDGGPQHFGDGTRLSIL.

As to this clonotype: Just one base apart from a much larger clone, this may be a read error. The chain couples TRBV6-5 to TRBJ1-6; D not certain. Looked up from germline, CDR1 is MNHEY and CDR2 is SVGAGI. The CDR3 runs to 14 residues. The CDR3 spells CASTPSSYNSPFHF. Written as DNA, the CDR3 is TGTGCCAGCACACCGAGCTCCTATAATTCACCCTTCCACTTT.

This clonotype was seen at least ten times. This sequence joins TRBV18 and TRBJ2-7; D is uncertain. V was pared by 4 bases and J by 0 bases, with 10 bases between. This CDR3 comprises 14 residues. The germline V gene encodes CDR1 KGHSH and CDR2 LQKENI. In DNA, the CDR3 is TGTGCCAGCTCACTGGACCTCGCCTCCTACGAGCAGTACTTC. It translates to CASSLDLASYEQYF.

This clonotype showed up many times. The chain joins TRBV30 to TRBJ1-1; maybe TRBD1 (6 bases). Trimming removed 2 bases from V and 0 bases from J, with 25 bases in between. CDR1 and CDR2 (germline): GTSNPN, SVGIG (reference sequence). This CDR3 has 19 residues. CDR3 nucleotides: TGTGCCTGGAGTCTAAGGGGAGGGGCTCGGGGGCTGATGAACACTGAAGCTTTCTTT. This codes for CAWSLRGGARGLMNTEAFF.

This clonotype was counted at least ten times. The gene calls are TRBV7-9 and TRBJ1-2; perhaps TRBD1 as D (6 bases). This CDR3 spans 16 amino acids. CDR1 is SEHNR, CDR2 FQNEAQ, per germline (reference sequence). Between the trimmed V and J ends, which lost 0 bases and 4 bases, there was a span of 15 bases. The CDR3 DNA is TGTGCCAGCAGCTTAGCCGCCGGGGGCTTGATCTATGGCTACACCTTC. Its protein product is CASSLAAGGLIYGYTF.

This clonotype was seen repeatedly, ten times or more. The chain combines TRBV2 with TRBJ2-2; D is ambiguous. CDR3 size: 16 residues. The germline V gene encodes CDR1 SNHLY and CDR2 FYNNEI. V was trimmed by 3 bases and J by 1 base, leaving 12 bases between them. CDR3 sequence (DNA): TGTGCCAGCAGTGATCAAGGGATTAGGAACACCGGGGAGCTGTTTTTT. Its protein product is CASSDQGIRNTGELFF.

The sample holds many counts of this clonotype. The chain is built from TRBV15 and TRBJ2-5; TRBD2 matches 9 bases. This CDR3 is 17 amino acids long. The germline V gene encodes CDR1 LNHNV and CDR2 YYDKDF (reference sequence). Trimming at V came to 0 bases and at J to 3 bases, leaving 8 bases not matched to a gene. The CDR3 here is CATSRETGGGVEETQYF. The CDR3 region has the DNA TGTGCCACCAGCAGAGAGACGGGCGGGGGGGTAGAAGAGACCCAGTACTTC.

This clonotype was picked up many times. The J gene is TRBJ2-3, the V gene TRBV5-1; a possible D gene is TRBD1 (6 bases). Trimming cost V 0 bases and J 9 bases, with 17 bases left between them. CDR3 length: 15 residues. The germline CDR1 and CDR2 sequences are SGHRS and YFSETQ. Here the CDR3 reads CASSLEGTGTGTQYF. CDR3 coding DNA: TGCGCCAGCAGCTTGGAAGGGACCGGCACAGGGACGCAGTATTTT.

This clonotype was observed at least ten times. V is TRBV30 and J is TRBJ1-1; perhaps TRBD1 as D (5 bases). CDR1 and CDR2 (germline): GTSNPN, SVGIG (reference sequence). This CDR3 region has 12 residues. Trimming stripped 2 bases from V and 10 bases from J, with 14 bases between. CDR3 coding DNA: TGTGCCTGGAGTAGGCGGGGGAGTCGAGCTTTCTTT. Protein sequence: CAWSRRGSRAFF.

In its sample, this clonotype was seen many times. This chain joins TRBV6-5 and TRBJ2-3; possible D gene TRBD2, 5 bases. CDR3 length: 11 amino acids. Germline values: CDR1 MNHEY, CDR2 SVGAGI. With 7 bases removed from V and 3 bases from J, the gap between germline ends came to 5 bases. DNA of the CDR3: TGTGCCAGCACGGGGACAGATACGCAGTATTTT. As protein: CASTGTDTQYF.

This clonotype came up many times. The genes are TRBV28 and TRBJ1-1; 7 bases fit TRBD1. The trim removed 6 bases at V and 4 bases at J, leaving 8 bases unmatched. CDR1 is MDHEN and CDR2 is SYDVKM in the germline V gene. The CDR3 extends over 14 amino acids. The CDR3 spells CASSITGVGTEAFF. DNA of the CDR3: TGTGCCAGCAGCATTACAGGGGTGGGCACTGAAGCTTTCTTT.

Ten or more counts support this clonotype. CDR3 in DNA: TGTGCCAGCAGCGACTCTGGAAACACCATATATTTT. Its protein is CASSDSGNTIYF. The V and J genes are TRBV7-9 and TRBJ1-3; D remains ambiguous. The CDR3 runs to 12 residues. Germline assignment: CDR1 SEHNR and CDR2 FQNEAQ (reference sequence). With 5 bases removed from V and 0 bases from J, the gap between germline ends came to 2 bases.

Judged by abundance, this clonotype is medium-sized. The chain uses TRBV6-6 and TRBJ2-7; a weak D match, TRBD1 (6 bases). This CDR3 is 13 amino acids long. V lost 6 bases and J lost 5, with 14 bases in between. CDR1 is MNHNY, CDR2 SVGAGI, per germline (reference sequence). CDR3 sequence: CASSSNTGNEQYF. The CDR3 DNA sequence: TGTGCCAGCAGCTCCAACACAGGGAACGAGCAGTACTTC.

This clonotype appeared many times. The chain links TRBV5-1 to TRBJ2-7, with D possibly matching TRBD1 (6 bases). Germline CDR1 is SGHRS and CDR2 is YFSETQ. Trimming cost V 4 bases and J 4 bases, with 18 bases left between them. The CDR3 sequence is 15 residues long. The CDR3 DNA reads TGCGCCAGCAGCGTCCTCCCCGGGACACAGTACGAGCAGTACTTC. This codes for CASSVLPGTQYEQYF. Full variable domain (missing parts from reference TRBV5-1 and TRBJ2-7): KAGVTQTPRYLIKTRGQQVTLSCSPISGHRSVSWYQQTPGQGLQFLFEYFSETQRNKGNFPGRFSGRQFSNSRSEMNVSTLELGDSALYLCASSVLPGTQYEQYFGPGTRLTVT.